The present entry profiles one T cell receptor beta chain with its context. The target of this receptor is not known. No clone much larger than this one lies a single base away; base qualities are absent. TCR beta CDR3 regions were amplified from RNA transcripts. A first-round RT-PCR of the TCR CDR3 used the HTBI primer set with the Qiagen OneStep RT-PCR kit. A second multiplex PCR round built the libraries, followed by size selection and purification. Sequencing of the libraries was done on an Illumina HiSeq2000 using paired-end 100 bp reads. In the original analysis: Raw data were processed with SOAPnuke, discarding reads with adapters, uncalled bases, mean Phred below 15, or no exact constant-primer or identifier match. COPE v1.2.5 was used to merge high-quality paired reads, and clonotypes were defined as unique nucleotide sequences. MiTCR v1.1 was used to align clonotypes to the IMGT TRBV, TRBD and TRBJ reference segments. The analysis included only V-J combinations with a frequency above 0.0001, which together covered approximately 99% of the repertoires. The TCS score was defined as the ratio of F50 (clonal expansion) to E x V (chaos), calculated using BLOSUM62-based TCRdist between CDR3 peptides within each V-J. Welch's t-statistics and random forest reduced roughly 540 V-J features to roughly 13, which were used in a naive Bayes classifier (R e1071). TCRdb reran the public reads through fastp at Q25 and MiXCR, keeping productive beta chains. Records with the same CDR3 protein are collapsed into one entry carrying the most frequent genes and DNA. Clone size and V and J calls follow TCRdb, not the original study. Across this sample there are over 650,000 distinct CDR3 sequences, with around 17% seen only once. The ten largest clones represent around 7.7% of the sample.

V lost 3 bases and J lost 4 bases, and the count of bases not matched to a germline gene is 4. The germline V gene encodes CDR1 SGHNT and CDR2 YYREEE (reference sequence). Inclusive of the bounding cysteine and phenylalanine, the CDR3 is 15 residues long. Kept here is only the CDR3 DNA, which spans 45 bases and is read in frame from base 1. The data stem from a study of T cells in Graves' hyperthyroidism and ophthalmopathy (dated by TCRdb to between 2018 and 2021). Study-level background: Peripheral blood samples were taken at the time of initial diagnosis, prior to any treatment. In about 6 Graves' hyperthyroidism patients, the study also compared T-cell repertoires from thyroid tissue with T-cell repertoires from blood. The approximately 100 discovery patients were divided at random into training and test sets in a 7:3 ratio. The paper reports TCR Vbeta CDR3 sequencing of more than 120 peripheral blood samples: approximately 43 ophthalmopathy, fewer than 80 hyperthyroidism and around 17 progressor patients. To identify distinguishing TCR V-J signatures, a discovery cohort of about a hundred patients was used, comprising 43 with Graves' ophthalmopathy and approximately 57 with stable Graves' hyperthyroidism. An independent validation cohort of about 20 hyperthyroidism patients and about 15 patients who later progressed to ophthalmopathy tested prospective prediction of ophthalmopathy. After sampling, hyperthyroidism patients received methimazole starting at 30 mg daily, and ophthalmopathy patients received high-dose intravenous methylprednisolone.

Beyond this particular receptor, the publication reports: A model built on a 13 V-J signature distinguished ophthalmopathy from stable hyperthyroidism, reaching around 88% sensitivity and around 81% specificity in cross-validation and 80%/75% in testing. Most expanded thyroid clonotypes (frequency above 0.001) were also found in blood, which suggests that blood repertoires may mirror thyroid immune responses. In validation, the model predicted progression to ophthalmopathy with approximately 69% sensitivity and roughly 75% specificity, a median of about six months before onset. No statistical method was used to fix the sample size in advance, and group allocation was not hidden from the investigators.

Stable Graves' hyperthyroidism was defined as the absence of progression to ophthalmopathy over 18 months of follow-up. Hyperthyroidism patients were newly diagnosed, had a disease duration of under 2 months, and were aged 18 to 65 years. Patients with uncontrolled infections, other autoimmune diseases, pregnancy or lactation were excluded. Diagnoses were established on the basis of clinical symptoms, serum thyroxine and TRAb, thyroid ultrasound, and orbital computed tomography. Ficoll-Paque density gradient centrifugation was used to isolate PBMCs from 9.5 to 10 ml of fresh peripheral blood. Total RNA was extracted with Trizol reagent, and quality was checked on an Agilent 2100 Bioanalyzer.

Recombination connected TRBV5-4 to TRBJ2-3; 11 junctional bases match TRBD2. The specimen was blood. This receptor was obtained from a man younger than 30 with Graves' hyperthyroidism. The DNA is TGTGCCAGCAGCTATAGCGGGAGGGTGGCAGATACGCAGTATTTT. Translated, it gives CASSYSGRVADTQYF.